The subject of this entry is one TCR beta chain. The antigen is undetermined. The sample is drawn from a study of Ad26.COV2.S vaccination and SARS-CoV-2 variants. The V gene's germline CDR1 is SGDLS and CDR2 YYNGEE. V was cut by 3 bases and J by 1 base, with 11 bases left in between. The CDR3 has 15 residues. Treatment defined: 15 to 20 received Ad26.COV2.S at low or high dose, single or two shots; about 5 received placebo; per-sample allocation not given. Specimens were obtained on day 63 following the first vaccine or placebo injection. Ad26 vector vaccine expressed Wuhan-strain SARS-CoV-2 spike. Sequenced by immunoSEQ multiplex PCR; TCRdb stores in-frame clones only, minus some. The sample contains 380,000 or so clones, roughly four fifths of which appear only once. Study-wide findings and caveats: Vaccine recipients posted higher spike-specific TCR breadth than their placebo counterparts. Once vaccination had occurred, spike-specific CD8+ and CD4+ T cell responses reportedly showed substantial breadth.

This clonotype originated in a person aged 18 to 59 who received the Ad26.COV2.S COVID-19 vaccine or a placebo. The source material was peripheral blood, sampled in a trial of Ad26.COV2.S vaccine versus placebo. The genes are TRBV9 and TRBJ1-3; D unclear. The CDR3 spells CASSAVSPSGNTIYF. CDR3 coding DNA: TGTGCCAGCAGCGCCGTCTCTCCGTCTGGAAACACCATATATTTT.